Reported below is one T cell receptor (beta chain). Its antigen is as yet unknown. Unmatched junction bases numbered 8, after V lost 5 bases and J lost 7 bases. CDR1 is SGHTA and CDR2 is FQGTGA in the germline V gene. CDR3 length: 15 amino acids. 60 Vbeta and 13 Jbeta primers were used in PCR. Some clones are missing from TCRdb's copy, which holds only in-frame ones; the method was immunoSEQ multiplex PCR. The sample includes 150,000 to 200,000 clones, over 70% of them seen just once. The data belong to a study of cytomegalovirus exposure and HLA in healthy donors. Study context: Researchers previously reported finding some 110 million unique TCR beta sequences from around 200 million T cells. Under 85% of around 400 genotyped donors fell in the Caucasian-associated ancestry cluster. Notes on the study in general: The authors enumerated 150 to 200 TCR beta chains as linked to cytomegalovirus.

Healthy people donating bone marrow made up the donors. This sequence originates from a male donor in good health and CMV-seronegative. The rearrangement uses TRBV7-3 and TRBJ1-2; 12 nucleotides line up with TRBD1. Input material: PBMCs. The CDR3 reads CASSPRDRGHGGYTF. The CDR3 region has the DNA TGTGCCAGCAGCCCCAGGGACAGGGGGCACGGTGGCTACACCTTC.